The 4 T cell receptor beta chains in this list originate from one sample, sequenced in a study of blood T cell repertoires in COVID-19. Using immunoSEQ multiplex PCR, the repertoire was profiled, and TCRdb retains in-frame clones only, with some absent. There are fewer than 130,000 clones in the sample; approximately 90% occur only once, and about 32% lies in the top ten. Sequenced: peripheral blood. Receptors originate from a woman older than 75 with acute or convalescent COVID-19.

The CDR3 is CASSSDRARWGLFGEQYF. The CDR3 DNA reads as TGTGCCAGCAGCTCCGACAGGGCCCGATGGGGCCTTTTTGGCGAGCAGTACTTC. The V gene is TRBV7-9, the J gene TRBJ2-7, with TRBD1 identical over 7 bases. V shed 4 bases, J shed 6 bases, and the junction held 21 bases outside the gene matches. Germline values: CDR1 SEHNR, CDR2 FQNEAQ (reference sequence). This CDR3 region has 18 residues.

For the CDR3, the DNA is TGTGCCAGCAGGTCCGGAGGGGGGGGCAATGAGCAGTTCTTC. Translation gives CASRSGGGGNEQFF. This sequence joins TRBV6-5 and TRBJ2-1; TRBD2 might be the D (7 bases). This CDR3 region has 14 residues. V was shortened by 6 bases and J by 6 bases, with 15 bases between the two germline ends. The germline V gene encodes CDR1 MNHEY and CDR2 SVGAGI.

The rearrangement links TRBV28 to TRBJ1-3; D gene unclear. The CDR3 runs 15 residues. Germline loops: CDR1 MDHEN, CDR2 SYDVKM. Trimming left V 6 bases short and J 0 bases short, with 12 bases between. The CDR3 spells CASSPPLSSGNTIYF. The CDR3, as DNA: TGTGCCAGCAGCCCCCCTCTTAGCTCTGGAAACACCATATATTTT.

The chain joins TRBV5-1 to TRBJ1-1; a possible D gene is TRBD1 (6 bases). V dropped 0 bases and J dropped 5 bases, with 14 bases sitting between them. Per the germline V gene, CDR1 is SGHRS and CDR2 is YFSETQ. CDR3 length equals 15 residues. CDR3 sequence: CASSLDQGLRTEAFF. CDR3 DNA: TGCGCCAGCAGCTTGGACCAGGGGCTTCGGACTGAAGCTTTCTTT. Drawing the rest from reference TRBV5-1 and TRBJ1-1, the complete variable domain is KAGVTQTPRYLIKTRGQQVTLSCSPISGHRSVSWYQQTPGQGLQFLFEYFSETQRNKGNFPGRFSGRQFSNSRSEMNVSTLELGDSALYLCASSLDQGLRTEAFFGQGTRLTVV.